This record concerns one T cell receptor beta chain sequence. Its antigen is as yet unknown. The data were taken from a study of cytomegalovirus exposure and HLA in healthy donors. Study-wide results and caveats: HLA restriction was apparent for most CMV-associated TCR beta chains in a later analysis. One cluster of highly shared sequence variants probably arose as a sequencing artifact. In a later analysis, TCR beta V- and J-gene trimming showed a link to a missense DCLRE1C variant.

PCR primers comprised 60 Vbeta and 13 Jbeta primers. The table came from immunoSEQ multiplex PCR; TCRdb's copy has only in-frame clones and leaves some out. The table has 130,000 to 150,000 clones, about four fifths seen once. The CDR3 contains 11 residues. The germline V gene has CDR1 GTSNPN and CDR2 SVGIG (reference sequence). V shed 6 bases, J shed 9 bases, and the junction held 7 bases outside the gene matches. Sequencing was performed on PBMCs. The rearrangement uses TRBV30 and TRBJ1-2, with 7 bases fitting TRBD1. This clonotype was obtained from a man aged 35 to 55 in good health and CMV-seronegative. The DNA of the CDR3 is TGTGCCTGCAGGGGGAGTTATAGCTACACCTTC. Protein product: CACRGSYSYTF.